Below are 7 T cell receptor beta chains sequenced from a single sample in a study of CD8 T cells in Susac syndrome. An amount of RNA that ranged from roughly 0.5 to 1 ug was reverse transcribed with random hexamers. MiXCR was run by TCRdb on the immunoSEQ multiplex PCR reads, yielding one entry per CDR3 protein. The sample lists some 260,000 distinct CDR3 sequences, about 88% seen once, with about 0.11% in the top ten. Specimen: CD8+ T cells from PBMCs. All receptors come from a human donor with multiple sclerosis.

This chain connects TRBV6-1 to TRBJ1-5, with D possibly matching TRBD1 (6 bases). This CDR3 is 11 amino acids long. CDR1 and CDR2 from the germline V gene are MNHNS and SASEGT. V lost 4 bases and J 15 bases, leaving 13 bases between the germline ends. CDR3 coding DNA: TGTGCCAGCAGTGCCACAGGGACCCGGCATTTT. This codes for CASSATGTRHF.

The rearrangement uses TRBV10-3 and TRBJ1-1, with 7 positions matching TRBD1. The V segment lost 3 bases and the J segment 1 base; nucleotides outside the gene matches: 5. CDR3 length: 15 amino acids. The germline V gene has CDR1 ENHRY and CDR2 SYGVKD. CDR3 protein: CAISDAQGRNTEAFF. As DNA, the CDR3 is TGTGCCATCAGTGACGCACAGGGGCGGAACACTGAAGCTTTCTTT.

The CDR3 coding sequence is TGTGCCAGCAGCTTGGGCAGGGGAGACAATCAGCCCCAGCATTTT. It codes for CASSLGRGDNQPQHF. The chain couples TRBV5-5 to TRBJ1-5; D may be TRBD1 (6 bases). Germline loops: CDR1 SGHKS, CDR2 YYEKEE (reference sequence). V lost 0 bases and J lost 3, with 10 bases in between. CDR3 length: 15 residues.

This sequence joins TRBV6-1 and TRBJ2-1, with D uncertain. Trimming took 3 bases from V and 1 from J, leaving 4 bases between them. The CDR3 has 13 amino acids. The germline gives CDR1 MNHNS, CDR2 SASEGT. CDR3 coding DNA: TGTGCCAGCAGTGACCAGTCCTACAATGAGCAGTTCTTC. This encodes CASSDQSYNEQFF.

The chain uses TRBV5-6 and TRBJ2-2; the match to TRBD1 covers 8 bases. There are 16 residues in the CDR3. Losses at the gene ends were 2 bases for V and 2 bases for J; bases not matched to a gene: 5. Germline V gene sequence: CDR1 SGHDT, CDR2 YYEEEE. The CDR3 is CASSLGDRINTGELFF. The CDR3 coding sequence is TGTGCCAGCAGCTTAGGGGACAGGATCAACACCGGGGAGCTGTTTTTT.

This chain links TRBV7-9 with TRBJ1-1, with unresolved D. The length of the CDR3 is 15 residues. CDR1 is SEHNR, CDR2 FQNEAQ, per germline (reference sequence). Trimming removed 5 bases at V and 0 bases at J, with 13 bases between. CDR3 in DNA: TGTGCCAGCAGCCCACCTGGGTTAATGAACACTGAAGCTTTCTTT. This gives the protein CASSPPGLMNTEAFF. The complete variable domain, with remaining parts taken from reference TRBV7-9 and TRBJ1-1, reads DTGVSQNPRHKITKRGQNVTFRCDPISEHNRLYWYRQTLGQGPEFLTYFQNEAQLEKSRLLSDRFSAERPKGSFSTLEIQRTEQGDSAMYLCASSPPGLMNTEAFFGQGTRLTVV.

The J gene is TRBJ2-1, the V gene TRBV5-1, with D perhaps given as TRBD1 or TRBD2 (5 bases each). In germline, CDR1 is SGHRS, CDR2 YFSETQ. Trimming left V 0 bases short and J 7 bases short, with 11 bases between. CDR3 size: 14 residues. CDR3 residues: CASSLGQWGNEQFF. CDR3 nucleotide sequence: TGCGCCAGCAGCTTGGGACAGTGGGGGAATGAGCAGTTCTTC.